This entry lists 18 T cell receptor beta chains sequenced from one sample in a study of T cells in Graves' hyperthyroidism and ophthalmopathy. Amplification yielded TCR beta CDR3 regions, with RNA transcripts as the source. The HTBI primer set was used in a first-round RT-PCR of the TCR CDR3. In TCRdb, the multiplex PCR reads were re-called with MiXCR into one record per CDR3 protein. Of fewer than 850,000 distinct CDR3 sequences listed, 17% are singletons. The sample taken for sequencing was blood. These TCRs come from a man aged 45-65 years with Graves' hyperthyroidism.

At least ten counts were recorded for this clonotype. The DNA for the CDR3 is TGTGCCAGCAGTATAGATGGCGGGAGGACCTACGAGCAGTACTTC. Translated, it gives CASSIDGGRTYEQYF. This chain uses TRBV6-1 with TRBJ2-7; 8 nucleotides align to TRBD2. V trimming: 5 bases; J trimming: 2 bases; junction bases outside the gene matches: 8. The CDR3 totals 15 residues. The germline CDR1 and CDR2 sequences are MNHNS and SASEGT.

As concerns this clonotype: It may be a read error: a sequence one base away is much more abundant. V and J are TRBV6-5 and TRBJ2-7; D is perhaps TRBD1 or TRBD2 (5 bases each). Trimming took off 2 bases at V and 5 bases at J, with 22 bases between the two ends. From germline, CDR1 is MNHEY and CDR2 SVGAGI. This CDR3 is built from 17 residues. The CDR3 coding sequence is TGTGCCAGCAGTTACAGTTCTGCTGGACGGGGCTTTAACGAGCAGTACTTC. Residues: CASSYSSAGRGFNEQYF.

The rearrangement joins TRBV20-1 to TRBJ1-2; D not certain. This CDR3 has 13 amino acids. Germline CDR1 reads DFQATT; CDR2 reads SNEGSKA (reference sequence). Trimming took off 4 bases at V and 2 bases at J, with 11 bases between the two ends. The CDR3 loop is CSAILSSNYGYTF. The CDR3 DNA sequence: TGCAGTGCTATTTTGTCGAGCAACTATGGCTACACCTTC.

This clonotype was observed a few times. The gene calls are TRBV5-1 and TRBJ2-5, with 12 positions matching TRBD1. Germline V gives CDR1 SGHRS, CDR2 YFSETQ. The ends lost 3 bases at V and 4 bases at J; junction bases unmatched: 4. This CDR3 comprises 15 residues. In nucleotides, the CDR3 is TGCGCCAGCAGCTGGGGGACAGGGGGCGGAGAGACCCAGTACTTC. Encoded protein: CASSWGTGGGETQYF.

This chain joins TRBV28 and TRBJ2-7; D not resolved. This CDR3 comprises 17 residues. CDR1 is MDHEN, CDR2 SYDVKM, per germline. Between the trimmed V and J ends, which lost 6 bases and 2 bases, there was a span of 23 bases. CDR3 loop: CASRVYGGSGSTYEQYF. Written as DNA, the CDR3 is TGTGCCAGCAGGGTATACGGTGGATCGGGTTCTACCTACGAGCAGTACTTC.

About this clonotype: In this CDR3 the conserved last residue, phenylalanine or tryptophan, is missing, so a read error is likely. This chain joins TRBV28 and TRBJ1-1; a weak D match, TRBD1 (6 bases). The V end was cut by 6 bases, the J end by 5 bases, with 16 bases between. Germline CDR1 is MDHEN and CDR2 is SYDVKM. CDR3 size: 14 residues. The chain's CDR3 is CASSGGGAETEAFL. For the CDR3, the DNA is TGTGCCAGCAGCGGCGGGGGGGCAGAGACTGAAGCTTTCCTT.

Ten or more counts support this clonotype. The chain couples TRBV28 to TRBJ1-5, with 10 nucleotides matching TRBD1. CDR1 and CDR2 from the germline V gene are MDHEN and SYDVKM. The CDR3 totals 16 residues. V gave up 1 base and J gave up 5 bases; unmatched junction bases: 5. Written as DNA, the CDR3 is TGTGCCAGCAGTTTATTTGGGACAGGGGTGGATCAGCCCCAGCATTTT. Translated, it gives CASSLFGTGVDQPQHF. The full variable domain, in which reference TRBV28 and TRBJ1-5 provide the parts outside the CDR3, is DVKVTQSSRYLVKRTGEKVFLECVQDMDHENMFWYRQDPGLGLRLIYFSYDVKMKEKGDIPEGYSVSREKKERFSLILESASTNQTSMYLCASSLFGTGVDQPQHFGDGTRLSIL.

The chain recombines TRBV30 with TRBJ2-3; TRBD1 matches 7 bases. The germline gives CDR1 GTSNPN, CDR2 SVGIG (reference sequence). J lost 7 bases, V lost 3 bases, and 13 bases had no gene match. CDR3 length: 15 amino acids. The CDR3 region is CAWRLGDRVTNTQYF. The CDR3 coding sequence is TGTGCCTGGAGACTAGGAGACAGGGTGACAAATACGCAGTATTTT. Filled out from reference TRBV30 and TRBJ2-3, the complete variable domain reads SQTIHQWPATLVQPVGSPLSLECTVEGTSNPNLYWYRQAAGRGLQLLFYSVGIGQISSEVPQNLSASRPQDRQFILSSKKLLLSDSGFYLCAWRLGDRVTNTQYFGPGTRLTVL.

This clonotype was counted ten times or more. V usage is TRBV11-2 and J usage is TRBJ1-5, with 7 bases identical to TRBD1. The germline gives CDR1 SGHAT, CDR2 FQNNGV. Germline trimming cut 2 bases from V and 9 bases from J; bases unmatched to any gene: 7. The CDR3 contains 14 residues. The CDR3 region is CASSLLSAGGPQHF. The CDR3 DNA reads TGTGCCAGCAGCTTATTATCGGCAGGGGGGCCCCAGCATTTT.

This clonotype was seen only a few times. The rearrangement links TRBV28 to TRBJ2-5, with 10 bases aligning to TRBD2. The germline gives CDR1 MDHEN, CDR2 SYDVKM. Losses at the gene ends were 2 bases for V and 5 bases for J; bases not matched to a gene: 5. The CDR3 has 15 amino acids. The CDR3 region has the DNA TGTGCCAGCAGTTTACTAGCGGGAGAGGGTGAGACCCAGTACTTC. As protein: CASSLLAGEGETQYF.

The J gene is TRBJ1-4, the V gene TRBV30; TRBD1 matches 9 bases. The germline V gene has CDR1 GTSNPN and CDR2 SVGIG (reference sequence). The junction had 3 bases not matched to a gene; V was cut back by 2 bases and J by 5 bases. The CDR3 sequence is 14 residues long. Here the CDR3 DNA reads TGTGCCTGGAGTCCGGGACAGGGAAATGAAAAACTGTTTTTT. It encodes CAWSPGQGNEKLFF. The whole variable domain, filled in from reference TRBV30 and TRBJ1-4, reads SQTIHQWPATLVQPVGSPLSLECTVEGTSNPNLYWYRQAAGRGLQLLFYSVGIGQISSEVPQNLSASRPQDRQFILSSKKLLLSDSGFYLCAWSPGQGNEKLFFGSGTQLSVL.

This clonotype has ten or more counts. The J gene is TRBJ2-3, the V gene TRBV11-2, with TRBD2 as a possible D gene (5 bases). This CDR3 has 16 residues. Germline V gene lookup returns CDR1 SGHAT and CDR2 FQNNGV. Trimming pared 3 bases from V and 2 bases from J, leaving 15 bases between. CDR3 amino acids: CASSFRLGGPTDTQYF. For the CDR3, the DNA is TGTGCCAGCAGCTTTAGGCTTGGAGGCCCCACAGATACGCAGTATTTT.

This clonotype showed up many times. The CDR3 here is CASSGSRGAGTEAFF. The CDR3 bases are TGTGCCAGCAGTGGATCTCGAGGGGCAGGCACTGAAGCTTTCTTT. The genes are TRBV2 and TRBJ1-1, with D possibly TRBD1 on 5 matching bases. Germline V gene data show CDR1 as SNHLY and CDR2 as FYNNEI. The CDR3 totals 15 residues. Trimming took 4 bases from V and 4 from J, leaving 16 bases between them.

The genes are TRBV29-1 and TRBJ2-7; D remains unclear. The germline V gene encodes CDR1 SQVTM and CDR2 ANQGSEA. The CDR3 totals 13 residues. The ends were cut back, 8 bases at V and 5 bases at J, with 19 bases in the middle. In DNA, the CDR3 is TGCAGCTTCAGGTTACACCAGACGGACGAGCAGTACTTC. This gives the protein CSFRLHQTDEQYF.

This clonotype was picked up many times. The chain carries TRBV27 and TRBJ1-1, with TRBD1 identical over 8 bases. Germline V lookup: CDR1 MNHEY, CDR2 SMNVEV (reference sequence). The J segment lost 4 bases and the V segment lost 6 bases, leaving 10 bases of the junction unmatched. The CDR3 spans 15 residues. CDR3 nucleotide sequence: TGTGCCAGCAGAATCATAGGACAGGGAGGCACTGAAGCTTTCTTT. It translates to CASRIIGQGGTEAFF.

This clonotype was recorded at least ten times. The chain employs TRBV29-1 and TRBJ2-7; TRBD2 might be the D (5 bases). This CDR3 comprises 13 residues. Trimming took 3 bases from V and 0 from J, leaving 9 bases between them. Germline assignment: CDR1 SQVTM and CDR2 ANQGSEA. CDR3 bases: TGCAGCGTTGAGGGCGACTACTCCTACGAGCAGTACTTC. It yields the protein CSVEGDYSYEQYF.

The CDR3 DNA sequence: TGTGCCAGTAGTGATCTGGGCCCCTCTTACGAGCAGTACTTC. Translation gives CASSDLGPSYEQYF. The V gene is TRBV19, the J gene TRBJ2-7, with D uncertain. Germline CDR1 LNHDA, CDR2 SQIVND (reference sequence). The V end lost 5 bases, the J end lost 4 bases, and 15 bases lay between the germline ends. This CDR3 comprises 14 residues.

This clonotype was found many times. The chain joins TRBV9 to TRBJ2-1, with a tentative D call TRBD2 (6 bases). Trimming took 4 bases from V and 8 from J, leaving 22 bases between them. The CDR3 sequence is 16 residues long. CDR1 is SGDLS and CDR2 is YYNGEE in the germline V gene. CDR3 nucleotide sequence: TGTGCCAGCAGCTCCTCTCTGCGGGATGCGGGCTATGAGCAGTTCTTC. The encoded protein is CASSSSLRDAGYEQFF.